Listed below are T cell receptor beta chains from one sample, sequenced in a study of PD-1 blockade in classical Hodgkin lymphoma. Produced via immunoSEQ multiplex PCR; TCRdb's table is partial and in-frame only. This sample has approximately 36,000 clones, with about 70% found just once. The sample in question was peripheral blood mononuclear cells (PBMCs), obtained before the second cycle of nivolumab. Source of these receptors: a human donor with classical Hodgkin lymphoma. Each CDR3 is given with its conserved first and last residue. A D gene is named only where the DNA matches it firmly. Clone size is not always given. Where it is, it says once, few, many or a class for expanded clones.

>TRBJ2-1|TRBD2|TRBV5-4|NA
TGTGCCAGCAGCCCCGGGACTAGCGGGAGGGCCAGGAGCGATGAGCAGTTCTTC
CASSPGTSGRARSDEQFF
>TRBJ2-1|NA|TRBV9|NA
TGTGCCAGCAGCGTAGTTTCCACTAGCCCTACAAACAATGAGCAGTTCTTC
CASSVVSTSPTNNEQFF
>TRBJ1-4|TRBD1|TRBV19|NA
TGTGCCAGTAGTATAGGGGACAGCTATAATGAAAAACTGTTTTTT
CASSIGDSYNEKLFF
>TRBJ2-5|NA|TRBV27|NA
TGTGCCAGCAGTCCGCCAGGGAGAGAGACCCAGTACTTC
CASSPPGRETQYF
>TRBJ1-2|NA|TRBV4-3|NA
TGCGCCAGCAGCCAAGTCGGCCATGGCTACACCTTC
CASSQVGHGYTF
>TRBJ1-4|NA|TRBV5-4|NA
TGTGCCAGCAGCGGCCCCGGTAGGGGTGAAAAACTGTTTTTT
CASSGPGRGEKLFF
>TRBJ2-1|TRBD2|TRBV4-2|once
TGTGCCAGCAGCCAAGATCCGGGGGGGTACAATGAGCAGTTCTTC
CASSQDPGGYNEQFF
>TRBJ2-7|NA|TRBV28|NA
TGTGCCAGCACCCCGGGTGGGGGTGGGTCCTACGAGCAGTACTTC
CASTPGGGGSYEQYF
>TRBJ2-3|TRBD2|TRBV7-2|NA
TGTGCCAGCAGCCCCGCTAGCGGGAGTTCTCCCACAGATACGCAGTATTTT
CASSPASGSSPTDTQYF
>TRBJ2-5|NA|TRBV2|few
TGTGCCAGCTCCCCAGATGAGACTCCACTTGAGACCCAGTACTTC
CASSPDETPLETQYF
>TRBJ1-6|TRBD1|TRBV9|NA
TGTGCCAGCAGCGTAGACTCGACAGGGCAGGCACCCCTCCACTTT
CASSVDSTGQAPLHF
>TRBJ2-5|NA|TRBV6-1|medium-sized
TGTGCCAGCAGTGAAGTAGAAGGGGTTGGAGGGACCCAGTACTTC
CASSEVEGVGGTQYF
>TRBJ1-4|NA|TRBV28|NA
TGTGCCAGCAGTTTGACCGGGGCAGACGAAAAACTGTTTTTT
CASSLTGADEKLFF
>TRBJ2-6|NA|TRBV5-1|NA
TGCGCCAGCAGCTTCACAGGGCTCGGCTCTGGGGCCAACGTCCTGACTTTC
CASSFTGLGSGANVLTF
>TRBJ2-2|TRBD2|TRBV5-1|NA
TGCGCCAGCAGCTCCAGAGCGGGGGGAGGATCCGGGGAGCTGTTTTTT
CASSSRAGGGSGELFF
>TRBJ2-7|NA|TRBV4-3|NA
TGCGCCAGCAGCCAAGCCCCATTAAGAAGCTACGAGCAGTACTTC
CASSQAPLRSYEQYF
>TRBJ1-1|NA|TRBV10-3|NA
TGTGCCATCAGTGAGCTGCAGGGGAACACTGAAGCTTTCTTT
CAISELQGNTEAFF
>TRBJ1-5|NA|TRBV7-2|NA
TGTGCCAGCAGCTTTCTCAACCAGCCCCAGCATTTT
CASSFLNQPQHF